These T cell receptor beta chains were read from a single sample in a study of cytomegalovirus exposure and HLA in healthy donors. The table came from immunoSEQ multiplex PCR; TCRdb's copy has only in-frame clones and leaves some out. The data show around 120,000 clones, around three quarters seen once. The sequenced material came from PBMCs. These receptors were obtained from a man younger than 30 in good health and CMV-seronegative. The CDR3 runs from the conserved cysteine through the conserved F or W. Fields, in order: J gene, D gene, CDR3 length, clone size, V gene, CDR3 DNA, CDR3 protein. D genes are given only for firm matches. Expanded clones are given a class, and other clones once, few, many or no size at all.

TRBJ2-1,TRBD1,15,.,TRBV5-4,TGTGCCAGCAGCTTGCAGGGGGCGCAGTACAATGAGCAGTTCTTC,CASSLQGAQYNEQFF
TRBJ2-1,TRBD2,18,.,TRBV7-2,TGTGCCAGCAGCTTATCTTCGTCAGGACTAGCGCTATACGATGAGCAGTTCTTC,CASSLSSSGLALYDEQFF
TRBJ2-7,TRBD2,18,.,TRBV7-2,TGTGCCAGCAGCTTGGGGCCGGGGAGGGGTCGAATTGCCTACGAGCAGTACTTC,CASSLGPGRGRIAYEQYF
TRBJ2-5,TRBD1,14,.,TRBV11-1,TGTGCCAGCAGCCCGGACAGGAGCAGGGAGACCCAGTACTTC,CASSPDRSRETQYF
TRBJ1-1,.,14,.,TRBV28,TGTGCCAGCAGCTCCGGACACTTGAACACTGAAGCTTTCTTT,CASSSGHLNTEAFF
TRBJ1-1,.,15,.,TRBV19,TGTGCCAGTAGTGCGTACAGGTATAGTACCGCTGAAGCTTTCTTT,CASSAYRYSTAEAFF
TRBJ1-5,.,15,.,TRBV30,TGTGCCTGGAGTCGGGGAAGCGTAAGCAATCAGCCCCAGCATTTT,CAWSRGSVSNQPQHF
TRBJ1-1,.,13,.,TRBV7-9,TGTGCCAGCAGCTTTGGACACAACACTGAAGCTTTCTTT,CASSFGHNTEAFF
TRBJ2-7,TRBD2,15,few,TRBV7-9,TGTGCCAGCAGCTCCACTAGCGGGAGGGATCACGAGCAGTACTTC,CASSSTSGRDHEQYF
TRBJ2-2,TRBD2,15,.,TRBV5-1,TGCGCCAGTTGTAGCGGGATAAAGAACACCGGGGAGCTGTTTTTT,CASCSGIKNTGELFF
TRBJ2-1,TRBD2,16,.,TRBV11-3,TGTGCCAGCAGCTTGGGGGAGGGACTAGCCTACAATGAGCAGTTCTTC,CASSLGEGLAYNEQFF
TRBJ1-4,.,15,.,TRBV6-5,TGTGCCAGCAGTTACAGATGGCGGGTTAATGAAAAACTGTTTTTT,CASSYRWRVNEKLFF
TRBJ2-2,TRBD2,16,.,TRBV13,TGTGCCAGCAGCTCTGAGGGACTATTGAACACCGGGGAGCTGTTTTTT,CASSSEGLLNTGELFF
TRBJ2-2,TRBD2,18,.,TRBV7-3,TGTGCCAGCAGCTTTCGGTCTGTAGCGGGAAAAGGATCCGGGGAGCTGTTTTTT,CASSFRSVAGKGSGELFF
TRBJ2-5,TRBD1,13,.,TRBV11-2,TGTGCCAGCACAACAGGGGGTCAAGAGACCCAGTACTTC,CASTTGGQETQYF
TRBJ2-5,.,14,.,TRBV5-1,TGCGCCAGCAGCCGAAACAGGGAAGGAGAGACCCAGTACTTC,CASSRNREGETQYF
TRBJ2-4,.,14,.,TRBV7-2,TGTGCCAGCAGCCTCGGAGGGACAGTAAACATTCAGTACTTC,CASSLGGTVNIQYF
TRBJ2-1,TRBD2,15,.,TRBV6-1,TGTGCCAGCAGTCTCCTAGCGGGAAGCCCCAATGAGCAGTTCTTC,CASSLLAGSPNEQFF
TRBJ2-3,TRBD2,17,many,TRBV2,TGTGCCAGCAGTCGGTCTAGCGGGAGTGGTGGCACAGATACGCAGTATTTT,CASSRSSGSGGTDTQYF
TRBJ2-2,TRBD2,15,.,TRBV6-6,TGTGCCAGCAGCACTAGCGGGAGAAGGACCGGGGAGCTGTTTTTT,CASSTSGRRTGELFF
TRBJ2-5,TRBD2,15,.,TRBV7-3,TGTGCCAGCAGCTTCTCTAGCGGGGGGGGAGAGACCCAGTACTTC,CASSFSSGGGETQYF
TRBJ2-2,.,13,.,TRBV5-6,TGTGCCAGCAGCTCCGAGATGACCGGGGAGCTGTTTTTT,CASSSEMTGELFF
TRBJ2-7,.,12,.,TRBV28,TGTGCCAGCAGTGGCAGAACCTACGAGCAGTACTTC,CASSGRTYEQYF
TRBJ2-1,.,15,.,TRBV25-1,TGTGCCAGCAGGGGGGCGGGAGCTCTATACAATGAGCAGTTCTTC,CASRGAGALYNEQFF
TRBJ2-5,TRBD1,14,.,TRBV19,TGTGCCAGTAGTGTTGGACAGGTCCAAGAGACCCAGTACTTC,CASSVGQVQETQYF
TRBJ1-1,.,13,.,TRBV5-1,TGCGCCAGCAGATCAGGGGCGAACACTGAAGCTTTCTTT,CASRSGANTEAFF
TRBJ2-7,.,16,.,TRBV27,TGTGCCAGCAGTTTGGCTGGCGGGCGAAGCTCCTACGAGCAGTACTTC,CASSLAGGRSSYEQYF
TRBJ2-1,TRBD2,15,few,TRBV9,TGTGCCAGCAGCGTGACTAGCGGGACGTACAATGAGCAGTTCTTC,CASSVTSGTYNEQFF
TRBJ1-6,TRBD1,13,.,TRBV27,TGTGCCAGCAGAGGGACAGGCAGGGCACCCCTCCACTTT,CASRGTGRAPLHF
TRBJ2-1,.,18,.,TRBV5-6,TGTGCCAGCAGTCGTAAAGTTAAGTGGACAGACTCCTACAATGAGCAGTTCTTC,CASSRKVKWTDSYNEQFF
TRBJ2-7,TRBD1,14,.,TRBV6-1,TGTGCCACTCGGAGGCAGGACAGGGAAGGCCAATGGGACTTC,CATRRQDREGQWDF
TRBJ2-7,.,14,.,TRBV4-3,TGCGCCAGCAGCCCCGGACAAAGGGGCTACGAGCAGTACTTC,CASSPGQRGYEQYF
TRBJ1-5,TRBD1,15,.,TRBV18,TGTGCCAGCTCACCGCCGGGACAGGGCAATCAGCCCCAGCATTTT,CASSPPGQGNQPQHF
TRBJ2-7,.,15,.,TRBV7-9,TGTTCCAGCAGCTTACTTGGAGCGAGCTCCTACGAGCAGTACTTC,CSSSLLGASSYEQYF
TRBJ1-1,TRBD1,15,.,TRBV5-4,TGTGCCAGCAGCAAAGAACAGGGGGCGAACACTGAAGCTTTCTTT,CASSKEQGANTEAFF
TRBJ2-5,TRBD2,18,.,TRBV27,TGTGCCAGCAGTACCTCTAGCGGGAGGGCCTGGCACCAAGAGACCCAGTACTTC,CASSTSSGRAWHQETQYF
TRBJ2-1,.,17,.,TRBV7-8,TGTGCCAGCAGCTTAGGGCAGGCCTATCCTTCCTACAATGAGCAGTTCTTC,CASSLGQAYPSYNEQFF
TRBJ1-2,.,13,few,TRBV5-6,TGTGCCAGCAGCTTGGCAGGAATTGATGGCTACACCTTC,CASSLAGIDGYTF
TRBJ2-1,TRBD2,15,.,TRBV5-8,TGTGCCAGCAGCCGCCTGGGACTAGCGGTCAATGAGCAGTTCTTC,CASSRLGLAVNEQFF
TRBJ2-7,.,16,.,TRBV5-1,TGCGCCAGCAGCTTGGAGGGAGTCGGGGGGCGGTACGAGCAGTACTTC,CASSLEGVGGRYEQYF
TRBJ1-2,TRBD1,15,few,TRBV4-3,TGCGCCAGCAGCCAAGATCATCAGGGGGAGTATGGCTACACCTTC,CASSQDHQGEYGYTF
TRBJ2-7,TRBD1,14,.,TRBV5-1,TGCGCCAGCAGCTGGGGACAGCCTTCCTACGAGCAGTACTTC,CASSWGQPSYEQYF
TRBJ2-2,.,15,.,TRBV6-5,TGTGCCAGCAGTTACGGAGTACTCCACACCGGGGAGCTGTTTTTT,CASSYGVLHTGELFF
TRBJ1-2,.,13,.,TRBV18,TGTGCCAGCTCGCCAAGCTTGGACTATGGCTACACCTTC,CASSPSLDYGYTF
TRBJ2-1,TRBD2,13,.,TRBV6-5,TGTGCCAGCACTAGCGGGGTACACAATGAGCAGTTCTTC,CASTSGVHNEQFF
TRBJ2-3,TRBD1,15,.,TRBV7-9,TGTGCCAGCAGCTCGAGGGGGCCTAGCACAGATACGCAGTATTTT,CASSSRGPSTDTQYF
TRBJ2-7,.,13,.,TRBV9,TGTGCCAGCAGCGTAGGGCACAACTACGAGCAGTACTTC,CASSVGHNYEQYF
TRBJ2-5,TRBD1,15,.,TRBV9,TGTGCCAGCAGCGTAGCTACAGGGGTAAGGGAGACCCAGTACTTC,CASSVATGVRETQYF
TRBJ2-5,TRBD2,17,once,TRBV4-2,TGTGCCAGCAGCCAAGAAACAGGGACTAGCGAACAAGAGACCCAGTACTTC,CASSQETGTSEQETQYF
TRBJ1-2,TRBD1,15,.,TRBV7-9,TGTGCCAGCAGCTCCCCTAGGACAGGAGACTATGGCTACACCTTC,CASSSPRTGDYGYTF
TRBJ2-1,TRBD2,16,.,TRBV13,TGTGCCAGCACCCTCCAAGCGGGAGCAAGTTACAATGAGCAGTTCTTC,CASTLQAGASYNEQFF
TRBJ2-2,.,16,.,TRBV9,TGTGCCAGCGGCCCCCGAGAGACATCGAACACCGGGGAGCTGTTTTTT,CASGPRETSNTGELFF
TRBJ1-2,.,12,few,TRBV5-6,TGTGCCAGCAGCTTGTGGCAGGCTGGCTACACCTTC,CASSLWQAGYTF
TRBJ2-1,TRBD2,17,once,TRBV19,TGTGCCAGTAGCACCCTTTTAGCGGGAGTCTCCTACAATGAGCAGTTCTTC,CASSTLLAGVSYNEQFF
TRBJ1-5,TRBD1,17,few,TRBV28,TGTGCCAGCAGTTTATGGGCACGGACAGGGGGCAATCAGCCCCAGCATTTT,CASSLWARTGGNQPQHF
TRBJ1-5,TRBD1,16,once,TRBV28,TGTGCCAGCGGGGGACAGGGGGCGACTCGCAATCAGCCCCAGCATTTT,CASGGQGATRNQPQHF
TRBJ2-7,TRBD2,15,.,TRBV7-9,TGCGCCAGCAGCCCCCGGACTAGCGGGAGTAACGAGCAGTACTTC,CASSPRTSGSNEQYF
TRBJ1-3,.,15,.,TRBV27,TGTGCCAGCGCCGCGGGCGGCTACTCTGGAAACACCATATATTTT,CASAAGGYSGNTIYF
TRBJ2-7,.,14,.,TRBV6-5,TGTGCCAGCAGTTACTCGAAAGGGCAGGGGAAGCAGTACTTC,CASSYSKGQGKQYF